This TCR beta chain was found in a study of shared clonotypes between healthy human individuals. Measured with immunoSEQ multiplex PCR; TCRdb has only the in-frame clones, and not every one. The table shows about 2.2 million clones, with approximately 92% occurring only once. This clone appeared once. The germline CDR1 and CDR2 sequences are GTSNPN and SVGIG (reference sequence). The V end was cut by 5 bases, the J end by 1 base, with 12 bases between. The CDR3 contains 14 residues. Naive CD8 populations comprised CD45RO-negative cells positively selected for CCR7, excluding terminally differentiated effector memory CD45RA+ cells.

This TCR was sampled from a man aged 18 to 35 in good health. Some clones in this sample may be carry-over from other donors' samples. The source material was naive CD8+ T cells from PBMCs. The genes are TRBV30 and TRBJ1-5; D possibly corresponds to TRBD1 (5 bases). Here the CDR3 DNA reads TGTGCCTGGGGGGCCGGGTCGAGCAATCAGCCCCAGCATTTT. It is translated as CAWGAGSSNQPQHF. The full variable domain, rest sourced from reference TRBV30 and TRBJ1-5, is SQTIHQWPATLVQPVGSPLSLECTVEGTSNPNLYWYRQAAGRGLQLLFYSVGIGQISSEVPQNLSASRPQDRQFILSSKKLLLSDSGFYLCAWGAGSSNQPQHFGDGTRLSIL.